The 8 T cell receptor beta chains below all came from one sample that was sequenced in a study of OX40 agonist ivuxolimab in advanced cancers. This table comes from immunoSEQ multiplex PCR, and its TCRdb copy is limited to in-frame clones, with some not included. The table includes 100,000 to 110,000 clones, less than 95% detected once. The sequencing here drew on CD4+ or CD8+ T cells sorted from blood, taken in a trial of the OX40 agonist ivuxolimab. These receptors originate from an adult with an advanced solid tumor such as melanoma, head and neck, liver or kidney cancer.

The genes are TRBV5-1 and TRBJ2-2, with D perhaps TRBD1 (5 bases). This CDR3 contains 16 residues. Trimming took off 1 base at V and 1 base at J, with 11 bases between the two ends. Per germline, CDR1 SGHRS and CDR2 YFSETQ. CDR3 in amino acids: CASSLLWQGNTGELFF. The CDR3 nucleotides read TGCGCCAGCAGCTTGCTTTGGCAGGGGAACACCGGGGAGCTGTTTTTT.

The chain joins TRBV11-3 to TRBJ2-3, with TRBD2 identical over 11 bases. Trimming at V came to 5 bases and at J to 1 base, leaving 8 bases not matched to a gene. CDR1 is SGHNT, CDR2 YENEEA, per germline. CDR3 size: 17 residues. The CDR3 bases are TGTGCCAGCAGCGCCGGCATACTAGCGGGAGGCACAGATACGCAGTATTTT. It is translated as CASSAGILAGGTDTQYF.

The chain joins TRBV9 to TRBJ2-1; D not certain. Trimming cost V 6 bases and J 6 bases, with 13 bases left between them. Germline V gives CDR1 SGDLS, CDR2 YYNGEE. The CDR3 consists of 13 residues. The chain's CDR3 is CASNRIRGNEQFF. Here the CDR3 DNA reads TGTGCCAGCAACCGGATAAGAGGCAATGAGCAGTTCTTC.

This chain links TRBV5-4 with TRBJ1-4; weak D call: TRBD1 (5 bases). The length of the CDR3 is 14 residues. The germline gives CDR1 SGHNT, CDR2 YYREEE (reference sequence). V shed 4 bases and J shed 7 bases, with 14 bases lying between them. This CDR3 reads CASSKGGGTEKLFF. The CDR3 DNA reads as TGTGCCAGCAGCAAGGGTGGGGGAACTGAAAAACTGTTTTTT.

J is TRBJ1-2 and V is TRBV5-1; no definite D call. The CDR3 sequence is 13 residues long. Germline V lookup: CDR1 SGHRS, CDR2 YFSETQ. V lost 4 bases, J lost 3 bases, and 10 bases lay in between. The CDR3 sequence: CASSPVVYYGYTF. In nucleotides, the CDR3 is TGCGCCAGCAGCCCCGTGGTCTACTATGGCTACACCTTC.

The chain couples TRBV6-1 to TRBJ1-1, with D possibly being TRBD1 (5 bases). This CDR3 spans 12 amino acids. V gave up 3 bases and J gave up 6 bases, with 8 bases separating them. Germline loops: CDR1 MNHNS, CDR2 SASEGT. In DNA, the CDR3 is TGTGCCAGCAGTGACAGGGCCTCTGAAGCTTTCTTT. Residues: CASSDRASEAFF.

This sequence joins TRBV10-3 and TRBJ1-1; D may be TRBD1 (5 bases). V lost 8 bases and J 1 base, leaving 11 bases between the germline ends. Germline assignment: CDR1 ENHRY and CDR2 SYGVKD. The CDR3 runs to 13 residues. This chain's CDR3 is CAISTATNTEAFF. CDR3 coding DNA: TGTGCCATCTCGACAGCTACGAACACTGAAGCTTTCTTT.

This clone occurred once. The rearrangement joins TRBV11-3 to TRBJ2-1; D is ambiguous. The V end lost 1 base, the J end lost 9 bases, and 4 bases lay between the germline ends. The CDR3 runs to 11 residues. In germline, CDR1 is SGHNT, CDR2 YENEEA. For the CDR3, the DNA is TGTGCCAGCAGCTTAGGGGCTGAGCAGTTCTTC. Translated, it gives CASSLGAEQFF.